One and the same sample provided the 20 T cell receptor beta chains below, sequenced in a study of blood T cell repertoires in COVID-19 (dated by TCRdb to the early 2020s). Library preparation employed the immunoSEQ multiplex PCR assay. The clones in this table, taken by TCRdb from immuneACCESS, are in-frame only. Not every clone is retained; where verified, under half of the shortfall comes from an unresolved V gene, and the cause of the rest is unknown. The sample table records roughly 100,000 clones; around 80% of these occur just once. The ten largest clones take up about 16% of the sample. Sequencing was carried out using peripheral blood. The receptors were gathered from an elderly woman with active or convalescent COVID-19.

The chain uses TRBV28 and TRBJ2-4; D might be TRBD1 (5 bases). The germline V and J ends were trimmed by 3 bases and 3 bases, with 12 bases remaining between them. Per the germline V gene, CDR1 is MDHEN and CDR2 is SYDVKM. The length of the CDR3 is 15 residues. The CDR3 protein is CASSLLGAVKNIQYF. The CDR3 region has the DNA TGTGCCAGCAGTTTGCTAGGGGCGGTCAAAAACATTCAGTACTTC.

The V and J genes are TRBV27 and TRBJ1-5, with a weak D call TRBD1 (5 bases). The CDR3 extends over 20 amino acids. With 1 base removed from V and 0 bases from J, the gap between germline ends came to 22 bases. The germline CDR1 and CDR2 sequences are MNHEY and SMNVEV (reference sequence). In nucleotides, the CDR3 is TGTGCCAGCAGTTTATATGTCTGGGGGAGGGACCCACTTAGCAATCAGCCCCAGCATTTT. Protein: CASSLYVWGRDPLSNQPQHF.

V usage is TRBV7-2 and J usage is TRBJ2-1, with 9 bases that match TRBD2. From germline, CDR1 is SGHTA and CDR2 FQGNSA. V shed 2 bases, J shed 4 bases, and the junction held 3 bases outside the gene matches. The CDR3 totals 15 residues. The CDR3 nucleotides read TGTGCCAGCAGCTTATTAGCGGGAGTGTACAATGAGCAGTTCTTC. This translates into CASSLLAGVYNEQFF.

The chain combines TRBV7-4 with TRBJ1-4, with 8 bases aligning to TRBD1. Germline V gene data show CDR1 as SGHVT and CDR2 as SQSDAQ. The CDR3 has 17 residues. With V trimmed by 1 base and J by 5 bases, 9 bases remained unmatched. CDR3 loop: CASSLVSDRDPNEKLFF. CDR3 nucleotides: TGTGCCAGCAGCTTAGTTTCGGACAGGGATCCCAATGAAAAACTGTTTTTT. The entire variable domain, with the rest obtained from reference TRBV7-4 and TRBJ1-4, is as follows: GAGVSQSPRYKVAKRGRDVALRCDSISGHVTLYWYRQTLGQGSEVLTYSQSDAQRDKSGRPSGRFSAERPERSVSTLKIQRTEQGDSAVYLCASSLVSDRDPNEKLFFGSGTQLSVL.

The sample holds a few counts of this clone. Germline and junction disagree at one end, which may indicate a read error. The genes are TRBV6-2 or TRBV6-3 and TRBJ1-6; TRBD1 aligns across 9 bases. The CDR3 totals 11 residues. Germline V gene lookup returns CDR1 MNHEY and CDR2 SVGEGT. The DNA of the CDR3 is TGTGCCAGCAGTTACGGGACAGGGACCTACTTT. Encoded protein: CASSYGTGTYF.

The chain employs TRBV5-4 and TRBJ1-2, with D unresolved. Trimming stripped 3 bases from V and 4 bases from J, with 10 bases between. This CDR3 is built from 13 residues. Germline V lookup: CDR1 SGHNT, CDR2 YYREEE (reference sequence). For the CDR3, the DNA is TGTGCCAGCAGCTCCCGGGATAGCTATGGCTACACCTTC. Translating gives CASSSRDSYGYTF. The entire variable domain, with the rest obtained from reference TRBV5-4 and TRBJ1-2, is as follows: ETGVTQSPTHLIKTRGQQVTLRCSSQSGHNTVSWYQQALGQGPQFIFQYYREEENGRGNFPPRFSGLQFPNYSSELNVNALELDDSALYLCASSSRDSYGYTFGSGTRLTVV.

The V and J genes are TRBV20-1 and TRBJ2-1; D may be TRBD1 (6 bases). The CDR3 extends over 10 amino acids. V was cut by 6 bases and J by 7 bases, with 7 bases left in between. The germline V gene has CDR1 DFQATT and CDR2 SNEGSKA (reference sequence). The CDR3 sequence: CSAQGNEQFF. The CDR3 nucleotides read TGCAGTGCCCAGGGGAATGAGCAGTTCTTC.

The chain uses TRBV7-8 and TRBJ2-7, with 9 bases fitting TRBD2. Unmatched junction bases numbered 8, after V lost 6 bases and J lost 2 bases. CDR1 SGHVS and CDR2 FQNEAQ come from the germline V gene. The CDR3 is 15 residues long. CDR3 sequence reads: CASSRIAGEPYEQYF. CDR3 nucleotides: TGTGCCAGCAGTAGAATAGCGGGAGAACCCTACGAGCAGTACTTC. The variable domain in full, with the rest retrieved from reference TRBV7-8 and TRBJ2-7, is GAGVSQSPRYKVAKRGQDVALRCDPISGHVSLFWYQQALGQGPEFLTYFQNEAQLDKSGLPSDRFFAERPEGSVSTLKIQRTQQEDSAVYLCASSRIAGEPYEQYFGPGTRLTVT.

The table lists this clone with a count of one. This chain joins TRBV19 and TRBJ1-1; possible D gene TRBD1, 5 bases. The CDR3 runs to 14 residues. V lost 7 bases to trimming and J lost 7 bases, with 19 bases between them. Germline values: CDR1 LNHDA, CDR2 SQIVND (reference sequence). The DNA of the CDR3 is TGTGCCAGTACCCAGACAGTTTTTCAGGGTGAAGCTTTCTTT. This translates into CASTQTVFQGEAFF. The full variable domain, in which reference TRBV19 and TRBJ1-1 provide the parts outside the CDR3, is DGGITQSPKYLFRKEGQNVTLSCEQNLNHDAMYWYRQDPGQGLRLIYYSQIVNDFQKGDIAEGYSVSREKKESFPLTVTSAQKNPTAFYLCASTQTVFQGEAFFGQGTRLTVV.

The rearrangement uses TRBV3-1 (or the pseudogene TRBV3-2) and TRBJ2-4; maybe TRBD1 (5 bases). Trimming took off 2 bases at V and 5 bases at J, with 22 bases between the two ends. CDR3 length equals 18 residues. Per germline, CDR1 LGHDT and CDR2 YNNKEL (reference sequence). This chain's CDR3 is CASSQQPTLGPPQNIQYF. In nucleotides, the CDR3 is TGTGCCAGCAGCCAACAACCCACCTTGGGGCCCCCGCAAAACATTCAGTACTTC.

The V and J genes are TRBV6-5 and TRBJ2-3; 8 bases map to TRBD1. The CDR3 spans 14 residues. Trimming took 0 bases from V and 11 from J; bases not matched to a gene: 7. Germline CDR1 is MNHEY and CDR2 is SVGAGI. CDR3 residues: CASSYSSTGGGQYF. In DNA form, the CDR3 reads TGTGCCAGCAGTTACTCTTCTACAGGGGGAGGGCAGTATTTT.

V is TRBV5-1 and J is TRBJ2-1; a possible D gene is TRBD2 (5 bases). V dropped 4 bases and J dropped 0 bases, with 17 bases sitting between them. The CDR3 totals 17 residues. Germline V gives CDR1 SGHRS, CDR2 YFSETQ. DNA for the CDR3: TGCGCCAGCAGCGCCAGACCGCGGACTGGCTCCTACAATGAGCAGTTCTTC. This sequence encodes CASSARPRTGSYNEQFF.

This rearrangement joins TRBV25-1 to TRBJ1-3; tentative D call: TRBD1 (5 bases). Germline values: CDR1 MGHDK, CDR2 SYGVNS. CDR3 length: 15 amino acids. Trimming left V 7 bases short and J 0 bases short, with 13 bases between. Written as DNA, the CDR3 is TGTGCCAGCACCGACAGTGGTGGCTCTGGAAACACCATATATTTT. Translating it yields CASTDSGGSGNTIYF.

The chain joins TRBV7-9 to TRBJ2-1, with TRBD1 matching 9 bases. The CDR3 is made up of 17 amino acids. Germline lookup yields CDR1 SEHNR and CDR2 FQNEAQ (reference sequence). The V segment lost 5 bases and the J segment 6 bases; nucleotides outside the gene matches: 14. CDR3 amino acids: CASSPWDRESSPNEQFF. The CDR3 DNA sequence: TGTGCCAGCAGCCCCTGGGACAGGGAAAGTAGCCCCAATGAGCAGTTCTTC. The full variable domain, with the rest looked up from reference TRBV7-9 and TRBJ2-1, is DTGVSQNPRHKITKRGQNVTFRCDPISEHNRLYWYRQTLGQGPEFLTYFQNEAQLEKSRLLSDRFSAERPKGSFSTLEIQRTEQGDSAMYLCASSPWDRESSPNEQFFGPGTRLTVL.

The J gene is TRBJ2-3, the V gene TRBV6-6; 10 nucleotides line up with TRBD1. The germline V gene encodes CDR1 MNHNY and CDR2 SVGAGI (reference sequence). There are 14 residues in the CDR3. With V trimmed by 6 bases and J by 3 bases, 3 bases remained unmatched. The CDR3 reads CASSKGQGTDTQYF. The CDR3 DNA sequence: TGTGCCAGCAGCAAGGGACAGGGGACAGATACGCAGTATTTT.

This rearrangement joins TRBV28 to TRBJ2-7; TRBD1 might be the D (5 bases). The V end was cut by 2 bases, the J end by 1 base, with 12 bases between. Germline V gene data show CDR1 as MDHEN and CDR2 as SYDVKM. The CDR3 runs 15 residues. The CDR3 DNA reads as TGTGCCAGCAGTTTAAGCCCAGCAGGGTCCTACGAGCAGTACTTC. It encodes CASSLSPAGSYEQYF.

The gene calls are TRBV11-1 and TRBJ2-1, with D possibly matching TRBD2 (5 bases). In germline, CDR1 is SGHAT, CDR2 FQDESV (reference sequence). Between the trimmed V and J ends, which lost 6 bases and 4 bases, there was a span of 16 bases. CDR3 length equals 15 residues. CDR3 DNA sequence: TGTGCCAGCAGTTCGAGCTCCCGGGATTACAATGAGCAGTTCTTC. Translating gives CASSSSSRDYNEQFF.

The rearrangement uses TRBV14 and TRBJ2-7, with 8 bases fitting TRBD2. Germline trimming cut 1 base from V and 4 bases from J; bases unmatched to any gene: 6. CDR1 SGHDN and CDR2 FVKESK come from the germline V gene. This CDR3 is 15 amino acids long. The CDR3 sequence: CASSQGTAGVYEQYF. For the CDR3, the DNA is TGTGCCAGCAGCCAAGGGACAGCGGGAGTGTACGAGCAGTACTTC.

V gene TRBV23-1 combines with J gene TRBJ1-6; D gene unclear. TRBV23-1 is identified as an open reading frame with a role that is uncertain. The V end lost 0 bases, the J end lost 9 bases, and 21 bases lay between the germline ends. The CDR3 length is 18 residues. CDR3 sequence reads: CASSQSGRTDLVCSPLHF. The CDR3 DNA is TGCGCCAGCAGTCAATCGGGGAGGACGGACCTGGTCTGTTCACCCCTCCACTTT.

The chain has TRBV7-2 and TRBJ2-1; D uncertain. The CDR3 length is 13 residues. The germline gives CDR1 SGHTA, CDR2 FQGNSA. V gave up 1 base and J gave up 10 bases, with 11 bases separating them. The CDR3 loop is CASSLVGPWEQFF. The CDR3 region has the DNA TGTGCCAGCAGCTTAGTCGGTCCATGGGAGCAGTTCTTC.